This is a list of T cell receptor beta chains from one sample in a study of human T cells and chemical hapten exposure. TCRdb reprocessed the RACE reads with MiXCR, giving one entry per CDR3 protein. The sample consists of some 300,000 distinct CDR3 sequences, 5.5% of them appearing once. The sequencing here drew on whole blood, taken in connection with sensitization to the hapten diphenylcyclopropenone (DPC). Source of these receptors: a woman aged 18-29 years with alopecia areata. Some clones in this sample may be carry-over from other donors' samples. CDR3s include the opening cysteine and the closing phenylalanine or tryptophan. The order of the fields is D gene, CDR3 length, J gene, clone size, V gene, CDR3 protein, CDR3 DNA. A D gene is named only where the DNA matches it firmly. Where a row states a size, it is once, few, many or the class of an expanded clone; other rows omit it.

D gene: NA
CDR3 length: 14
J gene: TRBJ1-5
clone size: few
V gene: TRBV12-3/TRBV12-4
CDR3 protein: CASSGLLGGQPQHF
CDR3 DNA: TGTGCCAGCAGCGGACTCCTCGGCGGTCAGCCCCAGCATTTT

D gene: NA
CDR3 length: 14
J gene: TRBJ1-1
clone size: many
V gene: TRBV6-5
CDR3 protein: CASSPGDRDTEAFF
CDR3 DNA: TGTGCCAGCAGTCCAGGGGATAGGGACACTGAAGCTTTCTTT

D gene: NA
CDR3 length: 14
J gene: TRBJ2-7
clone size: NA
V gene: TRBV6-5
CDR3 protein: CASSFDPAGYEQYF
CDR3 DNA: TGTGCCAGCAGTTTCGACCCGGCCGGGTACGAGCAGTACTTC

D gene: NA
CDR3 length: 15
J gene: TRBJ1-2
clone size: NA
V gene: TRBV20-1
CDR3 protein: CSARDSSGLNYGYTF
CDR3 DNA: TGCAGTGCTAGAGATTCGTCCGGGTTGAACTATGGCTACACCTTC

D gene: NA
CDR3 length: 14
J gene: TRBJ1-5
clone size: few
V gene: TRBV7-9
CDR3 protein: CASSIDGGSQPQHF
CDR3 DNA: TGTGCCAGCAGCATCGATGGGGGGAGTCAGCCCCAGCATTTT

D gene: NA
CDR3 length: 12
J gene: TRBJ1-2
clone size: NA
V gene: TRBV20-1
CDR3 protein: CSASWSNYGYTF
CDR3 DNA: TGCAGTGCTAGTTGGTCTAACTATGGCTACACCTTC

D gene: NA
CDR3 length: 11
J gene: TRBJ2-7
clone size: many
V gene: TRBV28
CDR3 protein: CASSLGLEQYF
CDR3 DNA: TGTGCCAGCAGTTTGGGCTTGGAGCAGTACTTC

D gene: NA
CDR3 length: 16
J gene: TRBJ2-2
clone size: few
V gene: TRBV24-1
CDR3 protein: CATENRRGLNPGELFF
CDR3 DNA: TGTGCCACCGAAAATCGCCGGGGCCTTAACCCCGGGGAGCTGTTTTTT

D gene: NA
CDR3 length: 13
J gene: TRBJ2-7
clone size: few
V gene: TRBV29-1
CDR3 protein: CSDPKEGSYEQYF
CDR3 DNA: TGCAGCGATCCAAAGGAGGGCAGCTACGAGCAGTACTTC

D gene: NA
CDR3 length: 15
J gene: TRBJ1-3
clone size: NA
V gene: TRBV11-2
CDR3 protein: CASSLRGTVGNTIYF
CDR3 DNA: TGTGCCAGCAGCTTACGAGGGACGGTTGGAAACACCATATATTTT

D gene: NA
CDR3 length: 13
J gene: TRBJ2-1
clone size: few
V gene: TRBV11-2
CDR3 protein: CASSLGRWQGQFF
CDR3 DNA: TGTGCCAGCAGCTTAGGGCGTTGGCAGGGGCAGTTCTTC

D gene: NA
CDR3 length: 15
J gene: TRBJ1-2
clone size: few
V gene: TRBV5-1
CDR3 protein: CASSPQAGAAYGYTF
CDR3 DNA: TGCGCCAGCAGCCCCCAGGCAGGGGCGGCCTATGGCTACACCTTC

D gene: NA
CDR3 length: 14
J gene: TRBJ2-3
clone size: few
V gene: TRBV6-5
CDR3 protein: CASSQGFQGDTQYF
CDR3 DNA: TGTGCCAGCAGCCAGGGTTTTCAGGGAGATACGCAGTATTTT

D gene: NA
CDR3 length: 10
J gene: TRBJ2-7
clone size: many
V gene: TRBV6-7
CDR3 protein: CASRTPREYF
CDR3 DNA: TGTGCCAGCAGGACCCCCAGGGAGTACTTC

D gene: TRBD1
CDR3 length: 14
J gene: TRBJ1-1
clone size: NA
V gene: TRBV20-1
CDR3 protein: CSARGGQGETEAFF
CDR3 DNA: TGCAGTGCTAGAGGGGGACAGGGAGAAACTGAAGCTTTCTTT

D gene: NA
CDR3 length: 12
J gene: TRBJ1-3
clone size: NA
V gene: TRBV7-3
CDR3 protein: CASSPGGNTIYF
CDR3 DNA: TGTGCCAGCAGTCCCGGTGGAAACACCATATATTTT

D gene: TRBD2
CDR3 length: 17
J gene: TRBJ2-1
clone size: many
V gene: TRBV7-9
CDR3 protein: CASSSVAGGLKIIRPFF
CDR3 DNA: TGTGCCAGCAGCTCCGTAGCGGGGGGGCTGAAAATTATCAGGCCGTTCTTC

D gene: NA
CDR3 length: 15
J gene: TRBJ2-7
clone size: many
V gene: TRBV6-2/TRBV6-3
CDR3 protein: CASYGYGGGDYEQYF
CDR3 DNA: TGTGCCAGCTATGGATACGGGGGAGGAGACTACGAGCAGTACTTC

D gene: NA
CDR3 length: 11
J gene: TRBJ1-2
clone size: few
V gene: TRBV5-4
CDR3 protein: CASSLQTRYTF
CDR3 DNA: TGTGCCAGCAGCTTACAGACGCGATACACCTTC

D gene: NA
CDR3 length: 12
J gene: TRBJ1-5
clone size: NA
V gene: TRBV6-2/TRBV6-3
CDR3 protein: CASSPTGQPQHF
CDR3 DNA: TGTGCCAGCAGCCCTACAGGTCAGCCCCAGCATTTT

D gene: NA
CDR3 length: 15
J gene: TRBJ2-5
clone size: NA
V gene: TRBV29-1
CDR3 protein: CSVSGATHDQETQYF
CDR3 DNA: TGCAGCGTTTCCGGGGCTACCCACGACCAAGAGACCCAGTACTTC

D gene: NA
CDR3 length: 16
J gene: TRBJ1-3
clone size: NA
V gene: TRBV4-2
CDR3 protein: CASSQELTGSGNTIYF
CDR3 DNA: TGTGCCAGCAGCCAAGAACTCACGGGGTCTGGAAACACCATATATTTT

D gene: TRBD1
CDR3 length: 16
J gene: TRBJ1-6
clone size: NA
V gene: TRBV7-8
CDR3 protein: CASSRQGIGVNSPLHF
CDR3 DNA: TGTGCCAGCAGCAGACAGGGTATTGGGGTCAATTCACCCCTCCACTTT

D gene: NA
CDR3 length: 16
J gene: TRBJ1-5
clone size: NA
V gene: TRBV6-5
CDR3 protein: CASSYGGKGASGPQHF
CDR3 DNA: TGTGCCAGCAGTTACGGGGGGAAGGGTGCGTCGGGGCCCCAGCATTTT

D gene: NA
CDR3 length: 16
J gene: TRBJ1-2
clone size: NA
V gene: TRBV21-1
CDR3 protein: CASSGGQGAAIGGYTF
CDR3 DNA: TGTGCCAGCAGCGGGGGACAGGGGGCGGCTATAGGTGGCTACACCTTC

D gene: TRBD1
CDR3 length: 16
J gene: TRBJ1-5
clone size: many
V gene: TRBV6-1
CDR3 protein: CASRGQPIYSNQPQHF
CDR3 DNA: TGTGCCAGCCGGGGACAGCCCATCTATAGCAATCAGCCCCAGCATTTT

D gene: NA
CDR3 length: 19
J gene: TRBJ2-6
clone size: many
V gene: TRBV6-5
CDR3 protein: CASSYSMFGPYSGANVLTF
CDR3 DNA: TGTGCCAGCAGTTACTCGATGTTCGGGCCCTACTCTGGGGCCAACGTCCTGACTTTC

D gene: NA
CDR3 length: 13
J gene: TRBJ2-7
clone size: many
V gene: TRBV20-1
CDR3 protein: CSAGGSPSYEQYF
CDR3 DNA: TGCAGTGCTGGGGGGTCACCCTCCTACGAGCAGTACTTC

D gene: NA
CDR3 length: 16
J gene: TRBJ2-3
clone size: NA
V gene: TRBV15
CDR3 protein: CATSREPGGNTDTQYF
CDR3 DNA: TGTGCCACCAGCAGAGAGCCAGGCGGGAACACAGATACGCAGTATTTT

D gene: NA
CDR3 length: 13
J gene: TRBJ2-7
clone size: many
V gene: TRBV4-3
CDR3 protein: CASSQEASYEQYF
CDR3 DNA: TGCGCCAGCAGCCAAGAGGCCAGCTACGAGCAGTACTTC

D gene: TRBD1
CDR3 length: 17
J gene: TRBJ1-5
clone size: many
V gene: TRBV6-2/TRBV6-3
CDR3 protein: CASSYSSTGYSNQPQHF
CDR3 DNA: TGTGCCAGCAGTTACTCCTCGACAGGGTATAGCAATCAGCCCCAGCATTTT

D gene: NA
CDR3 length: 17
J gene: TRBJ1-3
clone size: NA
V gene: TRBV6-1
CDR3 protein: CASSERGGTDSGNTIYF
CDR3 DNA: TGTGCCAGCAGTGAAAGGGGCGGGACCGACTCTGGAAACACCATATATTTT

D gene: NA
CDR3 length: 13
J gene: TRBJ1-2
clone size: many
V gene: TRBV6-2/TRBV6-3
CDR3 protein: CASIQGQNYGYTF
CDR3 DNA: TGTGCCAGCATCCAAGGGCAGAACTATGGCTACACCTTC

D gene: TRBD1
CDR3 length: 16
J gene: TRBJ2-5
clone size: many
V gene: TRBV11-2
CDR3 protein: CASSSLRRGQLETQYF
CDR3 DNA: TGTGCCAGCAGCTCGCTCCGCAGGGGACAGTTAGAGACCCAGTACTTC

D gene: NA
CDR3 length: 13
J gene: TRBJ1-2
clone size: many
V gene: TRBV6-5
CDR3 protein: CASSYLRVTGYTF
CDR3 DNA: TGTGCCAGCAGTTATTTGAGGGTTACTGGCTACACCTTC

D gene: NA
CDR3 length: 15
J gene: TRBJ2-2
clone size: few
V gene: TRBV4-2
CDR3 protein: CASSQEVLSTGELFF
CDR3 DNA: TGTGCCAGCAGCCAAGAAGTGTTGAGCACCGGGGAGCTGTTTTTT

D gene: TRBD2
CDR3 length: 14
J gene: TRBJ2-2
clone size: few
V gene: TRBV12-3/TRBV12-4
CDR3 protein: CASSLRGYTGELFF
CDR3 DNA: TGTGCCAGCAGCCTGCGGGGGTACACCGGGGAGCTGTTTTTT

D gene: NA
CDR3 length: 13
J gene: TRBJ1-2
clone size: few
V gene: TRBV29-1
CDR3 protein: CSVEGEANYGYTF
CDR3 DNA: TGCAGCGTTGAGGGGGAAGCTAACTATGGCTACACCTTC

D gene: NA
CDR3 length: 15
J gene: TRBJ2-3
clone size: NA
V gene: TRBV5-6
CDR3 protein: CASSFGTTYTDTQYF
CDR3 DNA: TGTGCCAGCAGCTTTGGGACAACGTACACAGATACGCAGTATTTT

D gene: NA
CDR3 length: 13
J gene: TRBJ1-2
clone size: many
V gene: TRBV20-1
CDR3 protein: CSAREGRRNGYTF
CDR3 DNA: TGCAGTGCTAGAGAAGGGAGAAGGAATGGCTACACCTTC

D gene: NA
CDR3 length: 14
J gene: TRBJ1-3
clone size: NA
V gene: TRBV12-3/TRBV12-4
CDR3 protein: CASTLDLDPEAIYF
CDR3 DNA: TGTGCCAGCACCTTGGACCTCGATCCTGAGGCCATATATTTT

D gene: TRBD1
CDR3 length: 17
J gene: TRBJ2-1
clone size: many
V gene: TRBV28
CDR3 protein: CASSFPLTGGLNNEQFF
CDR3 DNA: TGTGCCAGCAGTTTTCCCCTGACAGGGGGCCTTAACAATGAGCAGTTCTTC

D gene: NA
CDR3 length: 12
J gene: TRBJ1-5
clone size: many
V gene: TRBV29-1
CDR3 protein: CSVEFTGQPQHF
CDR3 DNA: TGCAGCGTTGAATTTACGGGGCAGCCCCAGCATTTT

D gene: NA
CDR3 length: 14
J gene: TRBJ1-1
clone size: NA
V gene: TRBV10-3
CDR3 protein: CAISEGSLNTEAFF
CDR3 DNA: TGTGCCATCAGTGAGGGCAGCTTGAACACTGAAGCTTTCTTT

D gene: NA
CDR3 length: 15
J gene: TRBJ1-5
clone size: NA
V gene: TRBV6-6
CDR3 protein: CASSPGHSSNQPQHF
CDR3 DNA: TGTGCCAGCAGCCCGGGACACTCAAGCAATCAGCCCCAGCATTTT

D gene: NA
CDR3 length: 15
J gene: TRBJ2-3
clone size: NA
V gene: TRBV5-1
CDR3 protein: CASSSTTGSTDTQYF
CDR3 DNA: TGCGCCAGCAGCTCAACGACAGGCAGCACAGATACGCAGTATTTT

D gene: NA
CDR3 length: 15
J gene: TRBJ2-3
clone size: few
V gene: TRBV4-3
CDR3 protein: CASSQDPASSDTQYF
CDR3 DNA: TGCGCCAGCAGCCAAGATCCGGCTAGCTCAGATACGCAGTATTTT

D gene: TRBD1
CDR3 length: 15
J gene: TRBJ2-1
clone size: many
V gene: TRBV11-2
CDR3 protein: CASSLGQPSYNEQFF
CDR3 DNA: TGTGCCAGCAGCTTGGGACAGCCTTCCTACAATGAGCAGTTCTTC

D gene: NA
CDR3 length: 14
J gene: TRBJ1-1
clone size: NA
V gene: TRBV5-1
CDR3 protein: CASSGWRESTEAFF
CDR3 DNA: TGCGCCAGCAGCGGATGGCGGGAGAGCACTGAAGCTTTCTTT

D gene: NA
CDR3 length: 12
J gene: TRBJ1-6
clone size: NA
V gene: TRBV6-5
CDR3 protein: CASKTTGEPLHF
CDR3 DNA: TGTGCCAGCAAAACAACTGGGGAACCCCTCCACTTT

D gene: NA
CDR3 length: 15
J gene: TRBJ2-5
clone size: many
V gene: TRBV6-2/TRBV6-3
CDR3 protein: CASSPTESQVETQYF
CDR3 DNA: TGTGCCAGCAGCCCGACAGAGAGTCAAGTAGAGACCCAGTACTTC

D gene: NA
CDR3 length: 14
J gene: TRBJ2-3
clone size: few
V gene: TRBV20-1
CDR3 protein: CSARDGGSTDTQYF
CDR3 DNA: TGCAGTGCTAGAGATGGGGGGAGCACAGATACGCAGTATTTT

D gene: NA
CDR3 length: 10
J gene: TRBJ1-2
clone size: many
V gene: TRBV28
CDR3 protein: CATVNYGYTF
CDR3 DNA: TGTGCCACCGTAAACTATGGCTACACCTTC

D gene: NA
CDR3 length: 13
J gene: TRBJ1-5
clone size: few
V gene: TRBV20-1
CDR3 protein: CSARTRVNQPQHF
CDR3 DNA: TGCAGTGCTAGGACCAGGGTTAATCAGCCCCAGCATTTT

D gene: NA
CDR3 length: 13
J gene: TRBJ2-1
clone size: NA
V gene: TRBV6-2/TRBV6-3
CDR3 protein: CASSTWGANEQFF
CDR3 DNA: TGTGCCAGCAGTACCTGGGGGGCTAATGAGCAGTTCTTC

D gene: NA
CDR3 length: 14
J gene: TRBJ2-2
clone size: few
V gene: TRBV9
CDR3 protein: CASSVGAGPGELFF
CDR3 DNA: TGTGCCAGCAGCGTAGGGGCGGGACCCGGGGAGCTGTTTTTT

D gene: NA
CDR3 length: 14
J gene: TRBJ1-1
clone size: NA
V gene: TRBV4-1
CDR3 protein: CASSQDIRNTEAFF
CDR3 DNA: TGCGCCAGCAGCCAAGATATAAGGAACACTGAAGCTTTCTTT